A single sample gave rise to the 14 T cell receptor beta chains below, sequenced in a study of molecular identifiers for immune sequencing clone quantification. TCRdb re-derived calls from the PCR reads in MiXCR, one entry per CDR3 protein. Found here are 550,000 to 750,000 distinct CDR3 sequences, 15% to 20% of them singletons; the top ten hold roughly 0.83%. What was sequenced was naive CD8+ T cells from blood, with Jurkat cell RNA spiked in. Subset in this sample: FACS-sorted CD8+CD4-CCR7+CD45RA+ naive T cells. The origin of the receptors is a human donor in good health. Some libraries in this study had Jurkat cell RNA spiked in.

The chain recombines TRBV6-5 with TRBJ2-3, with TRBD2 matching over 8 bases. The CDR3 spans 16 residues. Germline V gives CDR1 MNHEY, CDR2 SVGAGI. J was trimmed by 1 base and V by 5 bases; bases with no gene match: 8. The CDR3 bases are TGTGCCAGCAGTCTCTTCGGGGGGGGACGCACAGATACGCAGTATTTT. Protein sequence: CASSLFGGGRTDTQYF.

This clonotype came up many times. This chain joins TRBV29-1 and TRBJ2-5; TRBD2 agrees at 8 bases. Germline V gives CDR1 SQVTM, CDR2 ANQGSEA. This CDR3 has 17 amino acids. V trimming: 0 bases; J trimming: 0 bases; junction bases outside the gene matches: 9. The CDR3 DNA follows: TGCAGCGTTGAAGAATGGGCCCGGGGGGGGTACCAAGAGACCCAGTACTTC. This sequence encodes CSVEEWARGGYQETQYF.

This clonotype appeared many times. This chain links TRBV5-4 with TRBJ2-4; 9 bases align to TRBD1. Germline CDR1 reads SGHNT; CDR2 reads YYREEE (reference sequence). The V gene end was trimmed by 4 bases and the J gene end by 3 bases; junction bases not matched to a gene: 5. The CDR3 runs to 15 residues. The DNA of the CDR3 is TGTGCCAGCAGCCCGGACAGGGGCGGCAAAAACATTCAGTACTTC. This translates into CASSPDRGGKNIQYF.

This clonotype was found a few times. The chain joins TRBV18 to TRBJ2-7; D might be TRBD2 (5 bases). The CDR3 spans 14 residues. Between the trimmed V and J ends, which lost 5 bases and 3 bases, there was a span of 14 bases. In germline, CDR1 is KGHSH, CDR2 LQKENI. Here the CDR3 DNA reads TGTGCCAGCTCAGTCCACCCGGACTTCTACGAGCAGTACTTC. Its protein is CASSVHPDFYEQYF.

This clonotype was picked up many times. The genes are TRBV12-3 or TRBV12-4 and TRBJ2-2; no firm D call. CDR3 length: 16 amino acids. The V and J ends lost 1 base and 4 bases respectively, with 13 bases between them. In nucleotides, the CDR3 is TGTGCCAGCAGTTTAGTTCTAGATATCCTCACCGGGGAGCTGTTTTTT. This translates into CASSLVLDILTGELFF.

The V and J genes are TRBV6-5 and TRBJ2-3, with D hard to call. V was shortened by 2 bases and J by 5 bases, with 8 bases between the two germline ends. The CDR3 totals 13 residues. CDR1 MNHEY and CDR2 SVGAGI come from the germline V gene. The CDR3 protein is CASSYTNIDTQYF. In nucleotides, the CDR3 is TGTGCCAGCAGTTACACTAACATAGATACGCAGTATTTT.

The chain has TRBV29-1 and TRBJ1-1; the match to TRBD1 covers 9 bases. The germline CDR1 and CDR2 sequences are SQVTM and ANQGSEA. V shed 0 bases and J 4 bases; nucleotides not matched to a gene: 9. This CDR3 spans 16 amino acids. The CDR3 DNA follows: TGCAGCGTTGAAGATCTTAGGACAGGGGTTTCCACTGAAGCTTTCTTT. This encodes CSVEDLRTGVSTEAFF.

This clonotype was observed at least ten times. The chain's CDR3 is CASSFPGQGTDTQYF. CDR3 coding DNA: TGTGCCAGCAGTTTCCCGGGACAAGGCACAGATACGCAGTATTTT. The V gene is TRBV7-9, the J gene TRBJ2-3, with D perhaps matching TRBD1 (6 bases). The CDR3 runs 15 residues. In germline, CDR1 is SEHNR, CDR2 FQNEAQ (reference sequence). V lost 6 bases, J lost 1 base, and 14 bases lay in between.

V and J are TRBV4-3 and TRBJ1-2, with D possibly TRBD1 on 6 matching bases. The germline V gene has CDR1 LGHNA and CDR2 YSLEER. CDR3 length equals 16 residues. V was clipped by 0 bases and J by 5 bases, with 16 bases between them. The CDR3 region is CASSQEARGRGYGYTF. The DNA for the CDR3 is TGCGCCAGCAGCCAAGAGGCCAGGGGTAGAGGGTATGGCTACACCTTC.

In this sample, this clonotype turned up many times. The rearrangement uses TRBV6-6 and TRBJ1-5; TRBD1 matches 7 bases. V shed 1 base, J shed 2 bases, and the junction held 8 bases outside the gene matches. In germline, CDR1 is MNHNY, CDR2 SVGAGI (reference sequence). This CDR3 region has 17 residues. DNA of the CDR3: TGTGCCAGCAGTTACTTCAGACAGGGTGAGCGCAATCAGCCCCAGCATTTT. Protein product: CASSYFRQGERNQPQHF.

This clonotype was counted many times. CDR3 in DNA: TGTGCCAGCAGCGCTGACGGATTCTCCTACGAGCAGTACTTC. It translates to CASSADGFSYEQYF. The chain links TRBV7-2 to TRBJ2-7; no firm D call. The germline V and J ends were trimmed by 5 bases and 0 bases, with 11 bases remaining between them. This CDR3 spans 14 amino acids. Per germline, CDR1 SGHTA and CDR2 FQGNSA.

This sequence joins TRBV30 and TRBJ2-1; 7 bases are shared with TRBD1. Trimming removed 2 bases from V and 8 bases from J; junction bases left unmatched: 9. The germline gives CDR1 GTSNPN, CDR2 SVGIG (reference sequence). The CDR3 has 14 amino acids. The CDR3 here is CAWSPPRTGDEQFF. The DNA of the CDR3 is TGTGCCTGGAGTCCACCCCGGACAGGCGATGAGCAGTTCTTC.

Concerning this clonotype itself: Just one base apart from a much larger clone, this may be a read error. This chain uses TRBV7-2 with TRBJ1-2; TRBD1 might be the D (5 bases). CDR1 is SGHTA and CDR2 is FQGNSA in the germline V gene. The CDR3 is 15 residues long. Trimming pared 4 bases from V and 4 bases from J, leaving 16 bases between. The chain's CDR3 is CASSSDQGAPYGYTF. CDR3 coding DNA: TGTGCCAGCAGCTCCGACCAGGGAGCCCCCTATGGCTACACCTTC.

The table lists this clonotype with many counts. J is TRBJ2-1 and V is TRBV7-2, with D perhaps being TRBD1 or TRBD2 (6 bases each). Trimming took off 4 bases at V and 7 bases at J, with 17 bases between the two ends. Germline lookup yields CDR1 SGHTA and CDR2 FQGNSA. The CDR3 has 15 amino acids. CDR3 bases: TGTGCCAGCAGCTCCGATTGGGGGGCAGGGAATGAGCAGTTCTTC. This translates into CASSSDWGAGNEQFF.